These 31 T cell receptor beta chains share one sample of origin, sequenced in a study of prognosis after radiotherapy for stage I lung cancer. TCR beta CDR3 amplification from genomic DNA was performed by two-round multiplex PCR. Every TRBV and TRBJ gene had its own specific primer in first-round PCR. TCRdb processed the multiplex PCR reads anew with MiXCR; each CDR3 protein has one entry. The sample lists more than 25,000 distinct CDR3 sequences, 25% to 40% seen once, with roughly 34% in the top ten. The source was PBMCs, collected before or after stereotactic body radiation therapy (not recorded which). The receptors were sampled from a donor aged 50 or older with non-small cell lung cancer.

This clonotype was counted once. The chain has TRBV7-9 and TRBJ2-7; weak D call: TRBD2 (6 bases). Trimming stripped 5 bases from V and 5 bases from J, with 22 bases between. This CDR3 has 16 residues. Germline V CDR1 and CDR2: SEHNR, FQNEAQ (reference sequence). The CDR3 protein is CASSTTTGSPADEQYF. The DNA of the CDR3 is TGTGCCAGCAGCACTACGACCGGGAGCCCGGCCGACGAGCAGTACTTC.

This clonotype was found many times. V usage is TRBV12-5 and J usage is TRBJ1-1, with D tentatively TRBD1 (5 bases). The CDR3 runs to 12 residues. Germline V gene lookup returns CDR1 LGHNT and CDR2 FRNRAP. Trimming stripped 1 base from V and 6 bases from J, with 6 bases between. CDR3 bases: TGTGCTAGTGGTTTGGAACAGGCTGAAGCTTTCTTT. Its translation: CASGLEQAEAFF.

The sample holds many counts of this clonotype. CDR3 coding DNA: TGTGCCAGCAGCCTGGGATCTCAGCGGGGCTACACCTTC. Protein product: CASSLGSQRGYTF. This chain connects TRBV7-8 to TRBJ1-2; no reliable D call. This CDR3 spans 13 amino acids. CDR1 and CDR2 from the germline V gene are SGHVS and FQNEAQ. Trimming pared 5 bases from V and 8 bases from J, leaving 15 bases between. Using reference TRBV7-8 and TRBJ1-2 for the parts outside the CDR3, the full variable domain is GAGVSQSPRYKVAKRGQDVALRCDPISGHVSLFWYQQALGQGPEFLTYFQNEAQLDKSGLPSDRFFAERPEGSVSTLKIQRTQQEDSAVYLCASSLGSQRGYTFGSGTRLTVV.

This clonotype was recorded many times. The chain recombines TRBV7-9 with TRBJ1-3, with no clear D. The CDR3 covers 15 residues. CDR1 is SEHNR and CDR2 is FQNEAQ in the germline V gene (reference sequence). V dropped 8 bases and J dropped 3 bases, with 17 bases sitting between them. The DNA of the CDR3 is TGTGCCAGCCTTACCCCTAATCCGTTTGGAAACACCATATATTTT. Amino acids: CASLTPNPFGNTIYF.

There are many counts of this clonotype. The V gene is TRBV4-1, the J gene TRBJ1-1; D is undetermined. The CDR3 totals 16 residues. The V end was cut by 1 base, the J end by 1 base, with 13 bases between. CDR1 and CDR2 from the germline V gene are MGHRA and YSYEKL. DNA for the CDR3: TGCGCCAGCAGCCAAGCGATAAGACGGGAGAACACTGAAGCTTTCTTT. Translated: CASSQAIRRENTEAFF.

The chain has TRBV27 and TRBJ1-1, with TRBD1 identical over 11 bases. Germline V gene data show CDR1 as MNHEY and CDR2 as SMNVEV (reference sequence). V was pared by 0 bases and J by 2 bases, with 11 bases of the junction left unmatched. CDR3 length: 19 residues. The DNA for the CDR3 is TGTGCCAGCAGTTTATCGAGAGGACAGGGGGCGCATCTCAACACTGAAGCTTTCTTT. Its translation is CASSLSRGQGAHLNTEAFF.

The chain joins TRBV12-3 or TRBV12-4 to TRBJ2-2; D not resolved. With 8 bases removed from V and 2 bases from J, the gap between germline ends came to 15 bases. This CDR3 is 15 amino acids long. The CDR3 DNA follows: TGTGCCAGCGGCAATTGGGCCGCTAACACCGGGGAGCTGTTTTTT. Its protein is CASGNWAANTGELFF.

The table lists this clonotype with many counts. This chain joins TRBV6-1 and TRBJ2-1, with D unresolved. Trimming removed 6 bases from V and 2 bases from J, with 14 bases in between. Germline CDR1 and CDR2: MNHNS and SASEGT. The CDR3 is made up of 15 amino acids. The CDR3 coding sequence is TGTGCCAGCAGGACTGTAGGGCCAGCCTACAATGAGCAGTTCTTC. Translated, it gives CASRTVGPAYNEQFF.

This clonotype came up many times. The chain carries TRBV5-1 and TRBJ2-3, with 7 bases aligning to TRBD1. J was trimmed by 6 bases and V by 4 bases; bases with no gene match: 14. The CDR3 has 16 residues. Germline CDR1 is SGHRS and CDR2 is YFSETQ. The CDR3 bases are TGCGCCAGCAGCCCCCGACAGGGAAATCATATGGATACGCAGTATTTT. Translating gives CASSPRQGNHMDTQYF.

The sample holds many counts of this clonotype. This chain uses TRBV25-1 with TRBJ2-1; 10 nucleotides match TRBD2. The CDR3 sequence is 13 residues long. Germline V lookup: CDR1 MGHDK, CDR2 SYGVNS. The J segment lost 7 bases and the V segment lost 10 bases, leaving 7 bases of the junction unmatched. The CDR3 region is CATLAGVGNEQFF. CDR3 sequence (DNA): TGTGCCACCCTAGCGGGAGTCGGGAATGAGCAGTTCTTC. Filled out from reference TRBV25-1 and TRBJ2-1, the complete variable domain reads EADIYQTPRYLVIGTGKKITLECSQTMGHDKMYWYQQDPGMELHLIHYSYGVNSTEKGDLSSESTVSRIRTEHFPLTLESARPSHTSQYLCATLAGVGNEQFFGPGTRLTVL.

CDR3 residues: CASSLDSTIRYEQYF. In DNA, the CDR3 is TGTGCCAGCAGCTTGGACAGCACAATTCGCTACGAGCAGTACTTC. J is TRBJ2-7 and V is TRBV5-4; D not resolved. This CDR3 spans 15 amino acids. Germline-derived CDR1 and CDR2 are SGHNT and YYREEE (reference sequence). The ends were cut back, 0 bases at V and 3 bases at J, with 13 bases in the middle.

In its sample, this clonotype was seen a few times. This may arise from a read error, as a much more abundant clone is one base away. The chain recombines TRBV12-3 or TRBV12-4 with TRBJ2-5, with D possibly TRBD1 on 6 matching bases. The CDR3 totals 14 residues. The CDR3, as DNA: TGTGCCAGCAGTTCGTTCAAGGGACAAGAGACCAAGTACTTC. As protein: CASSSFKGQETKYF.

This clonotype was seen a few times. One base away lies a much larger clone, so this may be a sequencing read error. As DNA, the CDR3 is TGTGCCACCAGTTTATCACAGGGGGCGAATACGCAGTATTTT. Amino acid sequence: CATSLSQGANTQYF. This rearrangement joins TRBV24-1 to TRBJ2-3; 9 nucleotides line up with TRBD1. J was trimmed by 7 bases and V by 6 bases; bases with no gene match: 7. Germline loops: CDR1 KGHDR, CDR2 SFDVKD. The CDR3 contains 14 residues.

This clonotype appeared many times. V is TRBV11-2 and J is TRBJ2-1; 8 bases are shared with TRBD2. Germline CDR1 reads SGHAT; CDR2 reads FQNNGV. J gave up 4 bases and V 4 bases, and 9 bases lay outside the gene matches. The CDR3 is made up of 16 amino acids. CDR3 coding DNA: TGTGCCAGCAGCTCTACCGGGACTAGTTGGTACAATGAGCAGTTCTTC. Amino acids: CASSSTGTSWYNEQFF.

The CDR3 is CSARLAGLLSTDTQYF. The DNA for the CDR3 is TGCAGTGCTAGACTAGCGGGTTTGCTTAGCACAGATACGCAGTATTTT. The V gene is TRBV20-1, the J gene TRBJ2-3, with 8 bases matching TRBD2. The junction had 7 bases not matched to a gene; V was cut back by 2 bases and J by 0 bases. The CDR3 runs to 16 residues. Germline values: CDR1 DFQATT, CDR2 SNEGSKA (reference sequence).

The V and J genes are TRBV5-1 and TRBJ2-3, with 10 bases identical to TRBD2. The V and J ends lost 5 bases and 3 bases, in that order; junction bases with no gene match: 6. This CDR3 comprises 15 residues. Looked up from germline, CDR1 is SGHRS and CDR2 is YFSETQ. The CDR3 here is CASSEIAGGTDTQYF. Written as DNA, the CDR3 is TGCGCCAGCAGTGAAATAGCGGGAGGAACAGATACGCAGTATTTT.

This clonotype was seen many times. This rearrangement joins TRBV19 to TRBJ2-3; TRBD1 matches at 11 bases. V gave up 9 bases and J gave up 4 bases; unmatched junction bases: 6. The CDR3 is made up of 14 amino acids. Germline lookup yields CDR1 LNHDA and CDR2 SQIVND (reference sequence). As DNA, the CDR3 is TGTGCCAGCAGGGACAGGGGGACGTCAGATACGCAGTATTTT. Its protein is CASRDRGTSDTQYF.

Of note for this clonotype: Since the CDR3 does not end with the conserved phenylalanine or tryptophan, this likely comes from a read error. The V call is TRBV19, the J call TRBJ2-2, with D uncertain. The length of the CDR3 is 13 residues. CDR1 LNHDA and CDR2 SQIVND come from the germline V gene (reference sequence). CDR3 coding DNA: TGTGACAGTAGAGTGGGGATAGGCGGGGAGCTGTTTGTT. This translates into CDSRVGIGGELFV.

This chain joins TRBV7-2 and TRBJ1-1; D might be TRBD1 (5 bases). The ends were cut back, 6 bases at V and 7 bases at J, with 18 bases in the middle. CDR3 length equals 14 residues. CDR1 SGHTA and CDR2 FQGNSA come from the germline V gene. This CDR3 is CASSFETAGDEAFF. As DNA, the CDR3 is TGTGCCAGCAGTTTCGAGACAGCTGGAGATGAAGCTTTCTTT.

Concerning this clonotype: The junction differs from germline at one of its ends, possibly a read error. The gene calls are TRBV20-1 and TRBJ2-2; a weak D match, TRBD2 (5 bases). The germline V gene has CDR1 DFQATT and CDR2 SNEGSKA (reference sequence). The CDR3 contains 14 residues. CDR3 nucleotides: TGCAGTACTAGGACCACTTCTCGCCCTGGGGAGCTGTTCTTT. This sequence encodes CSTRTTSRPGELFF.

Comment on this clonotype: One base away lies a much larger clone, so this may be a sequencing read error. The CDR3 nucleotides are TGTGCCAGCAGCTTGGACAACAGGAGCGACACTGAAGCTTTCTTT. Amino acids: CASSLDNRSDTEAFF. This chain connects TRBV7-6 to TRBJ1-1, with a tentative D call TRBD1 (5 bases). This CDR3 has 15 residues. The ends were cut back, 3 bases at V and 3 bases at J, with 14 bases in the middle. Germline lookup yields CDR1 SGHVS and CDR2 FNYEAQ.

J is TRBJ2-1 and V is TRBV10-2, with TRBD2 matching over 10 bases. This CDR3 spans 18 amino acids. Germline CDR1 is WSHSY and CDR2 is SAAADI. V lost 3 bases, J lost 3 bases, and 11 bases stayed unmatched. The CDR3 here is CASSDINLAGGLYNEQFF. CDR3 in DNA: TGCGCCAGCAGTGACATAAATTTAGCGGGAGGACTCTACAATGAGCAGTTCTTC.

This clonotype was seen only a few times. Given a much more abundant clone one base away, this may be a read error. Written as DNA, the CDR3 is TGTGCCTGGCCCGGAGAGTACGAACGGAACAATGAGCAGTTCTTC. It specifies CAWPGEYERNNEQFF. The genes are TRBV30 and TRBJ2-1; D is uncertain. Trimming cost V 5 bases and J 5 bases, with 19 bases left between them. This CDR3 has 15 amino acids. CDR1 and CDR2 (germline): GTSNPN, SVGIG (reference sequence).

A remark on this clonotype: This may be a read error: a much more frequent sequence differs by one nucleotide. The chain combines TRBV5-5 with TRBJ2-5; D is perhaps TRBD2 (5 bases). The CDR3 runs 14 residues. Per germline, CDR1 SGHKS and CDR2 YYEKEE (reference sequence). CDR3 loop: CASILAAGEETQYF. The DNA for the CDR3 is TGTGCCAGCATCTTGGCGGCCGGGGAAGAGACCCAGTACTTC.

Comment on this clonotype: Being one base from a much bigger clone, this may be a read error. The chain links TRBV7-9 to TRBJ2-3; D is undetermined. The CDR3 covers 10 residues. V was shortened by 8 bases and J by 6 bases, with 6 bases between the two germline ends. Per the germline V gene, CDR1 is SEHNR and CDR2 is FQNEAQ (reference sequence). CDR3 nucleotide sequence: TGTGCCAGCGATAGGGATACGCAGTATTTT. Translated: CASDRDTQYF.

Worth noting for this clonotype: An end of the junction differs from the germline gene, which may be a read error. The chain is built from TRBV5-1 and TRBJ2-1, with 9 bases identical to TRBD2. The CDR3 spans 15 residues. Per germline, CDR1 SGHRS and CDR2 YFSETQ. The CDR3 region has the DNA TGCGTCAGCAGCTTGACTAGCGGCCCCTACAATGAGCAGTTCTTC. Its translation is CVSSLTSGPYNEQFF.

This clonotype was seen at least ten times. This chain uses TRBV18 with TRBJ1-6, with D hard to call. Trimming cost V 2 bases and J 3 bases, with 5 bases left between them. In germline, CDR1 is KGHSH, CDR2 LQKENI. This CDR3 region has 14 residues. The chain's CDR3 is CASSPWDYNSPLHF. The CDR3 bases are TGTGCCAGCTCACCATGGGACTATAATTCACCCCTCCACTTT.

CDR3 residues: CSARDNYEQYF. The CDR3 nucleotides are TGCAGTGCTAGAGACAACTACGAGCAGTACTTC. This chain joins TRBV20-1 and TRBJ2-7; D is undetermined. Germline CDR1 is DFQATT and CDR2 is SNEGSKA (reference sequence). The V and J ends lost 0 bases and 3 bases respectively, with 3 bases between them. The CDR3 extends over 11 amino acids.

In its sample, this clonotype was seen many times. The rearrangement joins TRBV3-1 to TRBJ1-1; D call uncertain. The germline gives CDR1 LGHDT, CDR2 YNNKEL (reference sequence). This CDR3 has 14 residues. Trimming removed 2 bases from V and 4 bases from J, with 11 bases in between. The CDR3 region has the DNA TGTGCCAGCAGCCAATACGCGGAAAGCACTGAAGCTTTCTTT. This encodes CASSQYAESTEAFF.

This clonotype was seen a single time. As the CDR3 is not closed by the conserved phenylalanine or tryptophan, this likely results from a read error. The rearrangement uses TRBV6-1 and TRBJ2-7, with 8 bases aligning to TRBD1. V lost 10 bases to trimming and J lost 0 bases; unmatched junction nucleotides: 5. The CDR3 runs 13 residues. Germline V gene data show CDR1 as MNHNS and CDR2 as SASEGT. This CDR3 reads CAIRGTGSYEQYL. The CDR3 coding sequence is TGTGCCATCAGAGGGACAGGCTCCTACGAGCAGTACCTC.

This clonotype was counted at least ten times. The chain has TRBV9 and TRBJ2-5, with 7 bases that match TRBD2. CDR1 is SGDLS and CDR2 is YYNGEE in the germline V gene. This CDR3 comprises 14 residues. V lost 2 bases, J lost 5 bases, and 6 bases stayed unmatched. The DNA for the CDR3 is TGTGCCAGCAGCGTGGGAGGGCAGGTTGAGACCCAGTACTTC. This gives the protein CASSVGGQVETQYF.